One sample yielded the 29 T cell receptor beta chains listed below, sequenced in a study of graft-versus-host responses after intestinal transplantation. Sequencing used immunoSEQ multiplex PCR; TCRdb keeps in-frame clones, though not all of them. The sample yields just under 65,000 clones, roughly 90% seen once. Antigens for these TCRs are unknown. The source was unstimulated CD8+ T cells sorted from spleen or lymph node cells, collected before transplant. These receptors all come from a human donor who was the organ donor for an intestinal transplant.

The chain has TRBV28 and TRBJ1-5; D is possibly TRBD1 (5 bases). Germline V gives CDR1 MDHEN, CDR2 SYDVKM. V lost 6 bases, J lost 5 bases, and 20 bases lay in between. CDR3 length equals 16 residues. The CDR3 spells CASSPSPLGGDQPQHF. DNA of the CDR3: TGTGCCAGCAGCCCTTCGCCGCTGGGAGGGGATCAGCCCCAGCATTTT. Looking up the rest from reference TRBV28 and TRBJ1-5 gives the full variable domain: DVKVTQSSRYLVKRTGEKVFLECVQDMDHENMFWYRQDPGLGLRLIYFSYDVKMKEKGDIPEGYSVSREKKERFSLILESASTNQTSMYLCASSPSPLGGDQPQHFGDGTRLSIL.

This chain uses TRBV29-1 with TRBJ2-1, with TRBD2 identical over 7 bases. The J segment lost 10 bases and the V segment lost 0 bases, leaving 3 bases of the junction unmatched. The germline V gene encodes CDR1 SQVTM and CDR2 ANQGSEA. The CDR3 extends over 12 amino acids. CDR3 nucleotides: TGCAGCGTTGAAGATTGGCGGGAGGAGCAGTTCTTC. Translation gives CSVEDWREEQFF.

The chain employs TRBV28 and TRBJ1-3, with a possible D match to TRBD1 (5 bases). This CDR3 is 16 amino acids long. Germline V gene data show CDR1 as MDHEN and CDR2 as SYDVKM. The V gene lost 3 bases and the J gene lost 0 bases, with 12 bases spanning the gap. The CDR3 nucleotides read TGTGCCAGCAGTTTCACAGGATTATACTCTGGAAACACCATATATTTT. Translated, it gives CASSFTGLYSGNTIYF.

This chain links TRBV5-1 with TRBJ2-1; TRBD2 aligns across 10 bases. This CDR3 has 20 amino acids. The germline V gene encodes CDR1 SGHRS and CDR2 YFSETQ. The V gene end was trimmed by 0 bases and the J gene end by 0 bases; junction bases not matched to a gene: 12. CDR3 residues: CASSLGLAGESPSSYNEQFF. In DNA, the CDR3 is TGCGCCAGCAGCTTGGGTCTAGCGGGAGAATCCCCAAGCTCCTACAATGAGCAGTTCTTC.

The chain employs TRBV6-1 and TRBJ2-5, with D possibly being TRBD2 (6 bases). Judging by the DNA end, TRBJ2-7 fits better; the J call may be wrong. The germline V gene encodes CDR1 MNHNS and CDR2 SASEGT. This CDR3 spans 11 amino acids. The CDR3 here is CASEDYYEQYF. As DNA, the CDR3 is TGTGCCAGCGAGGACTACTACGAGCAGTACTTC.

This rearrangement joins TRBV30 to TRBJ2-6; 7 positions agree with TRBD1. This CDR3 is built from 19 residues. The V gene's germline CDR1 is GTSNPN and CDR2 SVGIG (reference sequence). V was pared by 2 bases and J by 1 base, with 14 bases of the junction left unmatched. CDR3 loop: CAWSWAGTVIASGANVLTF. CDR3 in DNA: TGTGCCTGGAGTTGGGCAGGGACAGTGATAGCGTCTGGGGCCAACGTCCTGACTTTC.

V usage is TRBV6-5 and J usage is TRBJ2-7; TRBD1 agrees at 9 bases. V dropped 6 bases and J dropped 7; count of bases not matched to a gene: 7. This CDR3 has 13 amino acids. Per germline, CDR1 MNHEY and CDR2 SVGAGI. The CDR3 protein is CASSPQGAREQYF. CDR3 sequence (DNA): TGTGCCAGCAGCCCACAGGGGGCGCGAGAGCAGTACTTC.

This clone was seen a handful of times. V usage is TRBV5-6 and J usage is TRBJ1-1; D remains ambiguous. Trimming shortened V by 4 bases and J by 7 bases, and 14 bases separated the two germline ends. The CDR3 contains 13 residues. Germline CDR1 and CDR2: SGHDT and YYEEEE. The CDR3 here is CASSLQPGSEAFF. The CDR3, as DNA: TGTGCCAGCAGCCTTCAACCGGGAAGTGAAGCTTTCTTT.

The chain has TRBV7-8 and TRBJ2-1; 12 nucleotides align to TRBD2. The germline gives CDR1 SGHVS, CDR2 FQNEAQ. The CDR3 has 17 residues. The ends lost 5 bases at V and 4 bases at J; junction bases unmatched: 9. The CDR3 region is CASSPRLAGVLYNEQFF. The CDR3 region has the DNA TGTGCCAGCAGCCCCAGACTAGCGGGAGTCCTTTACAATGAGCAGTTCTTC.

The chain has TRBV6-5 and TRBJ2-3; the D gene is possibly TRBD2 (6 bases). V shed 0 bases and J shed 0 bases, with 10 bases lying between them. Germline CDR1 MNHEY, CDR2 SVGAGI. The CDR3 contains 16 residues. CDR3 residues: CASSYSLSGSTDTQYF. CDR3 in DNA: TGTGCCAGCAGTTACTCCCTGAGCGGGAGCACAGATACGCAGTATTTT.

CDR3 nucleotide sequence: TGTGCCAGCAGCTCCCTCCCGACAACCGCCTACTACAATGAGCAGTTCTTC. Its translation: CASSSLPTTAYYNEQFF. The genes are TRBV9 and TRBJ2-1; unclear D gene. Trimming removed 4 bases at V and 3 bases at J, with 20 bases between. The CDR3 totals 17 residues. CDR1 SGDLS and CDR2 YYNGEE come from the germline V gene.

As DNA, the CDR3 is TGTGCCAGCAGTCGGACTAGCGGAGCCCACAATGAGCAGTTCTTC. It encodes CASSRTSGAHNEQFF. The genes are TRBV7-2 and TRBJ2-1, with 10 nucleotides matching TRBD2. CDR1 is SGHTA, CDR2 FQGNSA, per germline. This CDR3 contains 15 residues. Trimming cost V 6 bases and J 5 bases; bases outside gene matches: 7.

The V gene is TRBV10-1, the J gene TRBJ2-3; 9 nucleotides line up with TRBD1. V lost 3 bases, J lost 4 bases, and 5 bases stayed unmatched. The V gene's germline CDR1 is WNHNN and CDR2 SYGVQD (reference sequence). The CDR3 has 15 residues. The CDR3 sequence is CASSDPGTGSDTQYF. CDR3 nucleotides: TGCGCCAGCAGTGATCCCGGGACAGGGTCAGATACGCAGTATTTT.

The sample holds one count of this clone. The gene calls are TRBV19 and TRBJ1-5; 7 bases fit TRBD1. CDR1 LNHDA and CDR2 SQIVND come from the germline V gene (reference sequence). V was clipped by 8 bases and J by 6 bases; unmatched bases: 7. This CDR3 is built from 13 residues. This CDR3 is CASADRVGQPQHF. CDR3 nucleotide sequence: TGTGCCAGTGCAGACAGGGTCGGTCAGCCCCAGCATTTT.

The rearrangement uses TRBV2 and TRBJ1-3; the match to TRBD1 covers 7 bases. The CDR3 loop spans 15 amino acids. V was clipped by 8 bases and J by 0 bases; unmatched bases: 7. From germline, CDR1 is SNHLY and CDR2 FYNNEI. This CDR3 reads CASQGTARSGNTIYF. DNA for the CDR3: TGTGCCAGCCAAGGGACAGCCCGCTCTGGAAACACCATATATTTT. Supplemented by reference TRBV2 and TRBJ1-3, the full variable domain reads EPEVTQTPSHQVTQMGQEVILRCVPISNHLYFYWYRQILGQKVEFLVSFYNNEISEKSEIFDDQFSVERPDGSNFTLKIRSTKLEDSAMYFCASQGTARSGNTIYFGEGSWLTVV.

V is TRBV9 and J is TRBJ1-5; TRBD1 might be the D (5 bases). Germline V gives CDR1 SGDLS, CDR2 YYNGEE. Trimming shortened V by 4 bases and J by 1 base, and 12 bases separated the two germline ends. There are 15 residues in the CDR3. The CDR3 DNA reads TGTGCCAGCAGCACAGGCGACGGGAGCAATCAGCCCCAGCATTTT. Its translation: CASSTGDGSNQPQHF. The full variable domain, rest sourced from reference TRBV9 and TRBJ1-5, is DSGVTQTPKHLITATGQRVTLRCSPRSGDLSVYWYQQSLDQGLQFLIQYYNGEERAKGNILERFSAQQFPDLHSELNLSSLELGDSALYFCASSTGDGSNQPQHFGDGTRLSIL.

CDR3 residues: CASSHRGGASYEQYF. The CDR3 region has the DNA TGTGCCAGCAGTCATCGGGGGGGGGCCTCCTACGAGCAGTACTTC. The chain has TRBV28 and TRBJ2-7; 8 nucleotides match TRBD2. V shed 5 bases and J 0 bases; nucleotides not matched to a gene: 6. The CDR3 length is 15 residues. Germline loops: CDR1 MDHEN, CDR2 SYDVKM.

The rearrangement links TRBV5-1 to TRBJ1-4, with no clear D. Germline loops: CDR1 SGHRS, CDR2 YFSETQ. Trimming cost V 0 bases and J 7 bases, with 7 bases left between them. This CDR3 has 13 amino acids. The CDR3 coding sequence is TGCGCCAGCAGCTTGGGCGGAGGTGAAAAACTGTTTTTT. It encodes CASSLGGGEKLFF. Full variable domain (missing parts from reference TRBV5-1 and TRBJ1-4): KAGVTQTPRYLIKTRGQQVTLSCSPISGHRSVSWYQQTPGQGLQFLFEYFSETQRNKGNFPGRFSGRQFSNSRSEMNVSTLELGDSALYLCASSLGGGEKLFFGSGTQLSVL.

The CDR3: CASSLRVGGELFF. CDR3 nucleotides: TGTGCCAGCAGCTTGCGGGTTGGCGGGGAGCTGTTTTTT. The V and J genes are TRBV5-6 and TRBJ2-2; no firm D call. V was trimmed by 1 base and J by 7 bases, leaving 8 bases between them. Germline-derived CDR1 and CDR2 are SGHDT and YYEEEE. The CDR3 extends over 13 amino acids.

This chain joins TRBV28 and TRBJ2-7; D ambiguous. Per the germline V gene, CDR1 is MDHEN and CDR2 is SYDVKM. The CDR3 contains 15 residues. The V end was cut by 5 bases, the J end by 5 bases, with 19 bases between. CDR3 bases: TGTGCCAGCAGTCCCCGATCTGTCATCGAGGACGAGCAGTACTTC. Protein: CASSPRSVIEDEQYF.

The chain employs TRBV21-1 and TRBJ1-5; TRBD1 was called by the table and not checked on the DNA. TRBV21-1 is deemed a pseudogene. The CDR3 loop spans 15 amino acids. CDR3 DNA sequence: TGTGCCAGCAGCAAAGGGGACAGGGAACCACAGCCCCAGCATTTT. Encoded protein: CASSKGDREPQPQHF.

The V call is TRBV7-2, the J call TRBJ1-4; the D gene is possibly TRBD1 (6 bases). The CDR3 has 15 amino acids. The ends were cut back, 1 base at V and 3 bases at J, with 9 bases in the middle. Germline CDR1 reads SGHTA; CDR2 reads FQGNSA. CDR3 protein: CASSLGGGANEKLFF. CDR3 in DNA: TGTGCCAGCAGCTTAGGGGGGGGCGCTAATGAAAAACTGTTTTTT.

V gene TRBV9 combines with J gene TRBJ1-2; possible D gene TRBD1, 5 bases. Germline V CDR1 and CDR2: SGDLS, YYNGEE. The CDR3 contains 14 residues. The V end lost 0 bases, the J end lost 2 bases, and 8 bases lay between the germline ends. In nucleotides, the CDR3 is TGTGCCAGCAGCGTAGGGCAGGGAAACTATGGCTACACCTTC. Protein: CASSVGQGNYGYTF.

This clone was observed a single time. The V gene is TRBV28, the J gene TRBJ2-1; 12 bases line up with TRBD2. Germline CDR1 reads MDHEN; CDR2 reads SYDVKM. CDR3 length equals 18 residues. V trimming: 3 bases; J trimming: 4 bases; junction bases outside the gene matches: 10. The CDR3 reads CASSFRLRLAGDYNEQFF. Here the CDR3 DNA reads TGTGCCAGCAGTTTCCGGCTCCGACTAGCGGGAGATTACAATGAGCAGTTCTTC. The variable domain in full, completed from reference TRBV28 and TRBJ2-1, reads DVKVTQSSRYLVKRTGEKVFLECVQDMDHENMFWYRQDPGLGLRLIYFSYDVKMKEKGDIPEGYSVSREKKERFSLILESASTNQTSMYLCASSFRLRLAGDYNEQFFGPGTRLTVL.

As DNA, the CDR3 is TGTGCCAGCAGCCCCGGGACAGGGGCTTTATACGAGCAGTACTTC. Translation: CASSPGTGALYEQYF. The chain has TRBV6-1 and TRBJ2-7, with 10 bases aligning to TRBD1. The V segment lost 6 bases and the J segment 4 bases; nucleotides outside the gene matches: 9. Germline CDR1 is MNHNS and CDR2 is SASEGT. The length of the CDR3 is 15 residues.

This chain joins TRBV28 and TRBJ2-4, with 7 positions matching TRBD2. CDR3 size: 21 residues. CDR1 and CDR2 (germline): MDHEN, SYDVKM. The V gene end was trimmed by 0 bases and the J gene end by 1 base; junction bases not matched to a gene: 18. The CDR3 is CASSLCSIGRCMRAAKNIQYF. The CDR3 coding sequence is TGTGCCAGCAGTTTATGCAGTATCGGGAGGTGCATGAGGGCGGCCAAAAACATTCAGTACTTC.

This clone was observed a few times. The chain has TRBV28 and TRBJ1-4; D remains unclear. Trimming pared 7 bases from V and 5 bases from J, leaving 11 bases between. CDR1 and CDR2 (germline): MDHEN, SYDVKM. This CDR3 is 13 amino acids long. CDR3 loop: CASKNSLNEKLFF. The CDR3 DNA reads TGTGCCAGCAAAAACAGTTTGAATGAAAAACTGTTTTTT.

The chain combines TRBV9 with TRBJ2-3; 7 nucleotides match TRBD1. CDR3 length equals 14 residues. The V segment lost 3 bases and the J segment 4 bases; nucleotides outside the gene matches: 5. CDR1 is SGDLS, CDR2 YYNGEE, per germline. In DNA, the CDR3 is TGTGCCAGCAGCGGAGGGGGCAGCTCAGATACGCAGTATTTT. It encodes CASSGGGSSDTQYF.

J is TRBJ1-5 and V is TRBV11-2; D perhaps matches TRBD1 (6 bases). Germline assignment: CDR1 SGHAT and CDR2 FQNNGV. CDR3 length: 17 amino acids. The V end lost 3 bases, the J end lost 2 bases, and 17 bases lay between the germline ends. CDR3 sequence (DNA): TGTGCCAGCAGCTTCACTTCAGGGGAAGGGGGCAATCAGCCCCAGCATTTT. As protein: CASSFTSGEGGNQPQHF.